The clone carrying this TCR beta chain showed up just once. Its antigen is undetermined. This may be a read error: a much more frequent sequence differs by one nucleotide. The CDR3 is 13 amino acids. Between the trimmed V and J ends, which lost 4 bases and 7 bases, there was a span of 11 bases. This specimen comes from a study of CD8+CD57+ T cells in acquired aplastic anemia. Profiling of TCR beta VDJ combinations and CDR3 sequences used genomic DNA as template. TCRdb independently ran MiXCR on the reads; one entry per CDR3 protein. The table has under 150,000 distinct CDR3 sequences, approximately 41% seen once; the top ten hold 8% to 9.5%. Study observations and caveats: There were about 27 CD8+ CDR3 sequences that occurred in both patients and controls.

The rearrangement uses TRBV12-3 or TRBV12-4 and TRBJ2-4, with D tentatively TRBD1 (6 bases). The source of this sequence is a human donor in good health, serving as a control. Sequencing used sorted CD4+, CD8+, or CD8+CD57+ T cells (not recorded which) from PBMCs. Written as DNA, the CDR3 is TGTGCCAGCAGTTCAACAAGGGGGAACATTCAGTACTTC. It translates to CASSSTRGNIQYF.